What follows describes a single T cell receptor beta chain. The antigen is not known. V trimming: 9 bases; J trimming: 8 bases; junction bases outside the gene matches: 13. Germline V CDR1 and CDR2: SGHRS, YFSETQ. This CDR3 has 14 amino acids. The data derive from a study of cytomegalovirus exposure and HLA in healthy donors. Looking at the study overall: Early released data comprised 80 million to 90 million unique TCRs from HLA-typed donors. Overall study results and limits: In the analysis, some V segments, TRBV6-2 and TRBV6-3 included, were excluded as indistinguishable. Analyzed later, association rates of TCRs varied across HLA loci, with DRB1 most and HLA-C fewest. A later analysis reportedly found fewer N-insertions in an Asian-associated ancestry cluster than the approximately 670-donor mean.

A multiplex PCR was run with 60 Vbeta primers and 13 Jbeta primers. Clones were read by immunoSEQ multiplex PCR, and TCRdb kept only the in-frame ones, dropping some. The repertoire holds roughly 180,000 clones, with over 60% as singletons. The chain couples TRBV5-1 to TRBJ2-1; 8 bases are shared with TRBD1. The receptor was derived from a man between 45 and 60 years old in good health and CMV-seropositive. Sample: PBMCs. For the CDR3, the DNA is TGCGCCACCACCCCCCGGGACAGGTCGGATGAGCAGTTCTTC. Translating it yields CATTPRDRSDEQFF.